The 8 T cell receptor beta chains reported below all come from one sample, sequenced in a study of blood T cell repertoires in COVID-19 (dated by TCRdb to about 2020). Libraries came from the immunoSEQ multiplex PCR assay. TCRdb retrieved this table from immuneACCESS and kept in-frame rearrangements only. Not all clones are present; in checked studies, unresolved V genes account for under half, and no reason is known for the remainder. The sample table records 150,000 or so clones; 87% of these occur just once. The ten largest clones add up to more than 5% of the sample. Sequencing was done on a sample of peripheral blood. The receptors derive from a human donor in a cohort sampled during active COVID-19.

J is TRBJ2-7 and V is TRBV19; 7 positions match TRBD1. Germline V gene sequence: CDR1 LNHDA, CDR2 SQIVND (reference sequence). Germline trimming cut 8 bases from V and 4 bases from J; bases unmatched to any gene: 17. The CDR3 has 16 residues. DNA of the CDR3: TGTGCCAGTTCGCAAATAGGAGTGACAGGGCGGTACGAGCAGTACTTC. Its protein product is CASSQIGVTGRYEQYF. The full variable domain, rest sourced from reference TRBV19 and TRBJ2-7, is DGGITQSPKYLFRKEGQNVTLSCEQNLNHDAMYWYRQDPGQGLRLIYYSQIVNDFQKGDIAEGYSVSREKKESFPLTVTSAQKNPTAFYLCASSQIGVTGRYEQYFGPGTRLTVT.

The chain carries TRBV9 and TRBJ1-6; 9 nucleotides line up with TRBD1. The CDR3 length is 17 residues. From germline, CDR1 is SGDLS and CDR2 YYNGEE. J was trimmed by 4 bases and V by 0 bases; bases with no gene match: 5. As DNA, the CDR3 is TGTGCCAGCAGCGTAGAGGTCGGGACAGGGTATAATTCACCCCTCCACTTT. Residues: CASSVEVGTGYNSPLHF.

V gene TRBV6-5 combines with J gene TRBJ2-7, with 8 bases aligning to TRBD2. Germline CDR1 MNHEY, CDR2 SVGAGI. This CDR3 has 14 residues. V lost 3 bases and J lost 7; bases outside the gene matches: 8. Here the CDR3 DNA reads TGTGCCAGCAGTTATGTCGGGGGGGCTAGGGAGCAGTACTTC. This sequence encodes CASSYVGGAREQYF.

The V call is TRBV19, the J call TRBJ1-4; D is unclear. The V gene lost 6 bases and the J gene lost 8 bases, with 16 bases spanning the gap. The CDR3 sequence is 14 residues long. Germline CDR1 and CDR2: LNHDA and SQIVND (reference sequence). The CDR3 bases are TGTGCCAGTAGGATGACACTGGCCGGAGAAAAACTGTTTTTT. This encodes CASRMTLAGEKLFF. Full variable domain (remainder filled in from reference TRBV19 and TRBJ1-4): DGGITQSPKYLFRKEGQNVTLSCEQNLNHDAMYWYRQDPGQGLRLIYYSQIVNDFQKGDIAEGYSVSREKKESFPLTVTSAQKNPTAFYLCASRMTLAGEKLFFGSGTQLSVL.

Only one count was recorded for this clone. The chain uses TRBV9 and TRBJ1-5; D is ambiguous. Germline-derived CDR1 and CDR2 are SGDLS and YYNGEE. The CDR3 sequence is 15 residues long. V was shortened by 2 bases and J by 2 bases, with 11 bases between the two germline ends. The CDR3 DNA sequence: TGTGCCAGCAGCGTTGTCGGAGCGGGCAATCAGCCCCAGCATTTT. Translation: CASSVVGAGNQPQHF.

The V gene is TRBV21-1, the J gene TRBJ2-7; the D call in the table, TRBD2, was not verified against the DNA. TRBV21-1 is an annotated pseudogene. This CDR3 spans 17 amino acids. CDR3 region: CASSKGGGGSPTYEQYF. CDR3 nucleotides: TGTGCCAGCAGCAAAGGGGGGGGCGGGAGCCCTACCTACGAGCAGTACTTC.

The chain links TRBV12-5 to TRBJ2-7; 8 positions agree with TRBD1. Trimming took 11 bases from V and 7 from J; bases not matched to a gene: 16. Per germline, CDR1 LGHNT and CDR2 FRNRAP. The CDR3 sequence is 14 residues long. This chain's CDR3 is CAYRGRTGPREQYF. CDR3 nucleotide sequence: TGTGCTTATCGCGGACGGACAGGGCCTCGGGAGCAGTACTTC.

The chain combines TRBV5-6 with TRBJ1-1; TRBD1 matches at 9 bases. This CDR3 is 15 amino acids long. Germline CDR1 reads SGHDT; CDR2 reads YYEEEE. With 0 bases clipped from V and 7 bases from J, the junction kept 7 bases outside the gene matches. CDR3 protein: CASSLVGDRALEAFF. The CDR3 DNA is TGTGCCAGCAGCTTGGTGGGGGACAGGGCCCTTGAAGCTTTCTTT.